Below are 20 T cell receptor beta chains sequenced from a single sample in a study of T cells after posttransplantation cyclophosphamide. The method was immunoSEQ multiplex PCR; TCRdb's version includes in-frame clones alone and lacks a portion of them. The data contain about 22,000 clones, around 90% of them seen just once; the ten biggest clones take up 8.2%. Controls had myeloablative marrow grafts with methotrexate and calcineurin inhibitor, sampled at 1 year. Sequencing was performed on PBMCs, taken after an allogeneic stem cell transplant with a calcineurin inhibitor and methotrexate. The source is a female patient between 50 and 59 years old who received an allogeneic stem cell transplant from an unrelated donor, was CMV-positive, and had chronic GVHD only. Some T cells may trace back to the graft donor.

Comment on this clone: At one of its ends the junction is not consistent with the germline gene, which may arise from a read error. Additional DNA sequences in this sample encode the identical CDR3. The chain carries TRBV28 and TRBJ2-7, with D tentatively TRBD2 (5 bases). Germline CDR1 is MDHEN and CDR2 is SYDVKM. The CDR3 spans 15 residues. The CDR3 nucleotides are TGCGCCAGCACTTCCTTCCGGGGTTACTCCTACGAGCAGTACTTC. Its protein product is CASTSFRGYSYEQYF.

The chain combines TRBV19 with TRBJ2-7; possible D gene TRBD2, 6 bases. Trimming left V 3 bases short and J 3 bases short, with 24 bases between. CDR1 and CDR2 from the germline V gene are LNHDA and SQIVND (reference sequence). This CDR3 has 18 amino acids. The CDR3 DNA is TGTGCCAGTAGTATGTCAGGGTGGCTTGACGGGAGCCACTACGAGCAGTACTTC. This codes for CASSMSGWLDGSHYEQYF.

The chain employs TRBV6-5 and TRBJ2-5, with D tentatively TRBD2 (5 bases). CDR3 size: 14 residues. CDR1 is MNHEY, CDR2 SVGAGI, per germline. V was shortened by 6 bases and J by 9 bases, with 20 bases between the two germline ends. This CDR3 reads CASRKTQSGAAQYF. CDR3 DNA: TGTGCCAGCAGGAAAACACAAAGCGGAGCGGCCCAGTACTTC.

This clone was recorded a few times. The chain is built from TRBV6-1 and TRBJ1-5; no reliable D call. The V gene lost 5 bases and the J gene lost 2 bases, with 10 bases spanning the gap. CDR1 MNHNS and CDR2 SASEGT come from the germline V gene. There are 14 residues in the CDR3. The CDR3 loop is CASSPGEGNQPQHF. The CDR3 bases are TGTGCCAGCAGTCCCGGTGAGGGCAATCAGCCCCAGCATTTT.

This chain joins TRBV2 and TRBJ2-7, with TRBD1 matching 9 bases. The CDR3 sequence is 14 residues long. The germline CDR1 and CDR2 sequences are SNHLY and FYNNEI. The V and J ends lost 6 bases and 1 base, in that order; junction bases with no gene match: 4. CDR3 bases: TGTGCCAGCAGGGGACAGGGTTTATCCTACGAGCAGTACTTC. Its protein is CASRGQGLSYEQYF.

The V gene is TRBV4-1, the J gene TRBJ1-4; D possibly corresponds to TRBD1 (5 bases). Looked up from germline, CDR1 is MGHRA and CDR2 is YSYEKL. This CDR3 is built from 14 residues. V lost 4 bases and J 7 bases, leaving 13 bases between the germline ends. CDR3 DNA: TGCGCCAGCAGCCTGATTCCTAGGGGTGAAAAACTGTTTTTT. It encodes CASSLIPRGEKLFF.

The V and J genes are TRBV19 and TRBJ2-1; D gene ambiguous. Germline V gene sequence: CDR1 LNHDA, CDR2 SQIVND (reference sequence). Trimming stripped 0 bases from V and 6 bases from J, with 15 bases between. The CDR3 is made up of 16 amino acids. In DNA, the CDR3 is TGTGCCAGTAGTATAGATCCCGGGTCCCGGGTCAATGAGCAGTTCTTC. Protein product: CASSIDPGSRVNEQFF. Together with reference TRBV19 and TRBJ2-1, the CDR3 gives the full variable domain: DGGITQSPKYLFRKEGQNVTLSCEQNLNHDAMYWYRQDPGQGLRLIYYSQIVNDFQKGDIAEGYSVSREKKESFPLTVTSAQKNPTAFYLCASSIDPGSRVNEQFFGPGTRLTVL.

J is TRBJ1-1 and V is TRBV9; 8 bases map to TRBD1. There are 15 residues in the CDR3. V dropped 3 bases and J dropped 1; count of bases not matched to a gene: 5. Germline V gene sequence: CDR1 SGDLS, CDR2 YYNGEE. The CDR3 protein is CASSGLGQANTEAFF. Here the CDR3 DNA reads TGTGCCAGCAGCGGTTTGGGACAGGCGAACACTGAAGCTTTCTTT. The variable domain in full, with the rest retrieved from reference TRBV9 and TRBJ1-1, is DSGVTQTPKHLITATGQRVTLRCSPRSGDLSVYWYQQSLDQGLQFLIQYYNGEERAKGNILERFSAQQFPDLHSELNLSSLELGDSALYFCASSGLGQANTEAFFGQGTRLTVV.

The rearrangement joins TRBV30 to TRBJ2-2, with D unresolved. Per germline, CDR1 GTSNPN and CDR2 SVGIG (reference sequence). Trimming left V 0 bases short and J 6 bases short, with 11 bases between. This CDR3 is built from 14 residues. For the CDR3, the DNA is TGTGCCTGGAGTGTAGGCGGCAGCGCCGGGGAGCTGTTTTTT. Amino acids: CAWSVGGSAGELFF.

This clone has only a few counts. The genes are TRBV6-6 and TRBJ2-3; 8 bases fit TRBD2. The CDR3 contains 15 residues. The germline CDR1 and CDR2 sequences are MNHNY and SVGAGI (reference sequence). After removal of 4 bases from V and 0 bases from J, the junction contained 3 bases not matched to a gene. CDR3 sequence reads: CASSCGLASTDTQYF. The DNA for the CDR3 is TGTGCCAGCAGTTGCGGACTAGCAAGCACAGATACGCAGTATTTT.

V gene TRBV11-2 combines with J gene TRBJ2-1; D is possibly TRBD2 (6 bases). This CDR3 has 14 residues. The germline V gene encodes CDR1 SGHAT and CDR2 FQNNGV. V was shortened by 0 bases and J by 7 bases, with 10 bases between the two germline ends. CDR3 coding DNA: TGTGCCAGCAGCTTAGACCTGGCGGGGAATGAGCAGTTCTTC. It yields the protein CASSLDLAGNEQFF. Combining the CDR3 with reference TRBV11-2 and TRBJ2-1 gives the whole variable domain EAGVAQSPRYKIIEKRQSVAFWCNPISGHATLYWYQQILGQGPKLLIQFQNNGVVDDSQLPKDRFSAERLKGVDSTLKIQPAKLEDSAVYLCASSLDLAGNEQFFGPGTRLTVL.

The chain carries TRBV7-3 and TRBJ2-5; D gene uncertain. The CDR3 totals 19 residues. The germline V gene has CDR1 SGHTA and CDR2 FQGTGA. The V gene lost 2 bases and the J gene lost 5 bases, with 27 bases spanning the gap. The CDR3 DNA reads as TGTGCCAGCAGCTTACTCTCCGCCGAAGATAGCTCCCCAGTGGAGACCCAGTACTTC. Its protein product is CASSLLSAEDSSPVETQYF. Based on the CDR3 plus reference TRBV7-3 and TRBJ2-5, the full variable domain is GAGVSQTPSNKVTEKGKYVELRCDPISGHTALYWYRQSLGQGPEFLIYFQGTGAADDSGLPNDRFFAVRPEGSVSTLKIQRTERGDSAVYLCASSLLSAEDSSPVETQYFGPGTRLLVL.

The genes are TRBV10-3 and TRBJ1-1; 7 bases are a match to TRBD1. Trimming at V came to 4 bases and at J to 4 bases, leaving 3 bases not matched to a gene. Germline assignment: CDR1 ENHRY and CDR2 SYGVKD. This CDR3 is built from 13 residues. The CDR3 sequence is CAISGPGGTEAFF. CDR3 coding DNA: TGTGCCATCAGTGGGCCAGGGGGCACTGAAGCTTTCTTT.

The chain combines TRBV5-4 with TRBJ1-1; D is possibly TRBD1 (6 bases). There are 14 residues in the CDR3. V was pared by 4 bases and J by 5 bases, with 15 bases between. Germline loops: CDR1 SGHNT, CDR2 YYREEE (reference sequence). The CDR3 DNA is TGTGCCAGCAGCGCCACAGGGAGGGGAACTGAAGCTTTCTTT. Translation: CASSATGRGTEAFF.

The chain carries TRBV14 and TRBJ1-1; D ambiguous. This CDR3 region has 12 residues. CDR1 SGHDN and CDR2 FVKESK come from the germline V gene. V was pared by 10 bases and J by 6 bases, with 15 bases between. CDR3 sequence reads: CAKNTRGAEAFF. The CDR3 DNA is TGTGCCAAGAACACCCGCGGGGCTGAAGCTTTCTTT.

The chain couples TRBV28 to TRBJ2-7, with 8 bases aligning to TRBD2. The germline gives CDR1 MDHEN, CDR2 SYDVKM. The CDR3 sequence is 11 residues long. V shed 7 bases, J shed 7 bases, and the junction held 3 bases outside the gene matches. CDR3 loop: CASTVAGEQYF. CDR3 nucleotide sequence: TGTGCCAGCACCGTAGCGGGAGAGCAGTACTTC.

CDR3 bases: TGTGCCAGCAGTTTCGGGGACAGGGTCTACAATGAGCAGTTCTTC. Amino acid sequence: CASSFGDRVYNEQFF. J is TRBJ2-1 and V is TRBV28; 9 bases align to TRBD1. With 3 bases clipped from V and 3 bases from J, the junction kept 3 bases outside the gene matches. Germline lookup yields CDR1 MDHEN and CDR2 SYDVKM. CDR3 length: 15 residues.

This chain connects TRBV7-9 to TRBJ2-5; the D is unclear. The CDR3 covers 13 residues. From germline, CDR1 is SEHNR and CDR2 FQNEAQ (reference sequence). V was cut by 0 bases and J by 4 bases, with 6 bases left in between. The CDR3 loop reads CASSLAVGETQYF. The DNA for the CDR3 is TGTGCCAGCAGCTTAGCTGTCGGAGAGACCCAGTACTTC.

The V gene is TRBV19, the J gene TRBJ1-1; D may be TRBD1 (6 bases). The CDR3 is made up of 16 amino acids. Germline V gives CDR1 LNHDA, CDR2 SQIVND (reference sequence). V was clipped by 4 bases and J by 1 base, with 16 bases between them. CDR3 DNA: TGTGCCAGTAGTACAAGACAGGCCGATAAGAACACTGAAGCTTTCTTT. Amino acid sequence: CASSTRQADKNTEAFF.

This chain links TRBV28 with TRBJ2-1, with D possibly TRBD1 on 5 matching bases. This CDR3 region has 15 residues. V lost 3 bases and J lost 6, with 15 bases in between. The V gene's germline CDR1 is MDHEN and CDR2 SYDVKM. This chain's CDR3 is CASSFRQGKINEQFF. As DNA, the CDR3 is TGTGCCAGCAGTTTTAGGCAGGGTAAAATCAATGAGCAGTTCTTC. The entire variable domain, with the rest obtained from reference TRBV28 and TRBJ2-1, is as follows: DVKVTQSSRYLVKRTGEKVFLECVQDMDHENMFWYRQDPGLGLRLIYFSYDVKMKEKGDIPEGYSVSREKKERFSLILESASTNQTSMYLCASSFRQGKINEQFFGPGTRLTVL.